The TCR beta chain under discussion was sequenced for a study of blood T cell repertoires in COVID-19. About the research overall: Researchers got acute and convalescent COVID-19 samples from the United States, Italy and Spain. In each case, the material was cDNA or gDNA derived from T cells, B-cell-depleted T cells, or PBMCs.

Clinical history as reported by participants underpinned cohort assignment. Resolution of symptoms, clearance, or two negative PCRs was present in recovered Cohort 3 donors. Some clones are missing from TCRdb's copy, which holds only in-frame ones; the method was immunoSEQ multiplex PCR. The table lists over 350,000 clones, about 87% of them singletons. This CDR3 is built from 12 residues. The V end was cut by 0 bases, the J end by 7 bases, with 9 bases between. Germline-derived CDR1 and CDR2 are GTSNPN and SVGIG (reference sequence). The specimen sequenced was PBMCs or T cells enriched from blood (not recorded which). The V gene is TRBV30, the J gene TRBJ1-2; unclear D gene. The TCR originated in a woman aged 45-65 years who had recovered from COVID-19. CDR3 loop: CAWSVSWSGYTF. The CDR3 bases are TGTGCCTGGAGTGTGTCGTGGAGTGGCTACACCTTC.